A selection of T cell receptor beta chains follows, all from one sample in a study of blood T cell repertoires in COVID-19. Assay: immunoSEQ multiplex PCR; the TCRdb copy retains only in-frame clones and omits some. This sample has about 120,000 clones, with around four fifths found just once. The sequencing input was peripheral blood. Receptor source: a woman aged 60-75 years with acute or convalescent COVID-19. Both conserved end residues are part of each CDR3. A D gene is named only where the DNA matches it firmly. Where a row states a size, it is once, few, many or the class of an expanded clone; other rows omit it.

>-|TRBV28|-|TRBJ1-3
CASSRRNTIYF
TGTGCCAGCAGCCGCCGGAACACCATATATTTT
>-|TRBV7-2|TRBD1|TRBJ2-4
CASSHYRDRVDIQYF
TGTGCCAGCAGCCACTATCGGGACAGGGTTGACATTCAGTACTTC
>-|TRBV7-2|-|TRBJ1-5
CASSLVQGSNQPQHF
TGTGCCAGCAGCTTAGTACAGGGAAGCAATCAGCCCCAGCATTTT
>-|TRBV7-8|TRBD2|TRBJ2-7
CASSLEASGASEQYF
TGTGCCAGCAGCTTAGAGGCTAGCGGGGCATCCGAGCAGTACTTC
>-|TRBV28|-|TRBJ2-5
CASSLSDGLAQYF
TGTGCCAGCAGTTTATCTGACGGGTTGGCCCAGTACTTC
>-|TRBV19|-|TRBJ1-2
CASSTTVTGFYGYTF
TGTGCCAGTAGTACTACCGTTACAGGGTTTTATGGCTACACCTTC
>-|TRBV4-3|-|TRBJ1-2
CASSQDVNGGYGYTF
TGCGCCAGCAGCCAAGATGTCAACGGTGGCTATGGCTACACCTTC
>few|TRBV2|TRBD1|TRBJ1-6
CASRTGTVNSPLHF
TGTGCCAGCAGAACCGGGACAGTAAATTCACCCCTCCACTTT
>-|TRBV27|-|TRBJ1-1
CASSWAANTEAFF
TGTGCCAGCAGTTGGGCAGCGAACACTGAAGCTTTCTTT
>once|TRBV30|-|TRBJ1-5
CAYDSENQPQHF
TGTGCCTATGACAGCGAAAATCAGCCCCAGCATTTT
>-|TRBV2|-|TRBJ1-6
CASQGGVLYSPLHF
TGTGCCAGCCAGGGAGGGGTTTTGTATTCACCCCTCCACTTT
>-|TRBV11-2|TRBD1|TRBJ2-2
CASSPNGQGAGGLFF
TGTGCCAGCAGCCCCAATGGACAGGGGGCTGGGGGGCTGTTTTTT
>-|TRBV9|TRBD1|TRBJ1-2
CASSVGLRTGQGGGYTF
TGTGCCAGCAGCGTAGGACTGCGAACTGGACAGGGAGGTGGCTACACCTTC
>-|TRBV24-1|-|TRBJ1-5
CATSDVASNQPQHF
TGTGCCACCAGTGATGTAGCTAGCAATCAGCCCCAGCATTTT
>-|TRBV11-2|TRBD1|TRBJ1-2
CASSSRGTAGYGYTF
TGTGCCAGCAGCTCTAGGGGGACAGCCGGCTATGGCTACACCTTC
>-|TRBV4-2|-|TRBJ1-2
CASSQVSPGSGELYGYTF
TGTGCCAGCAGCCAAGTTTCTCCAGGGTCGGGGGAGCTCTATGGCTACACCTTC
>-|TRBV29-1|-|TRBJ2-5
CSVENQAGETQYF
TGCAGCGTTGAGAACCAGGCAGGAGAGACCCAGTACTTC
>-|TRBV2|-|TRBJ1-2
CASSEQPAAGGYTF
TGTGCCAGCAGTGAGCAGCCCGCGGCGGGCGGCTACACCTTC
>-|TRBV7-3|-|TRBJ1-6
CASSQSTTDNSPLHF
TGTGCCAGCAGCCAATCCACAACCGATAATTCACCCCTCCACTTT